This is a list of T cell receptor beta chains from one sample in a study of T cell responses to AZD1222 COVID-19 vaccine. Repertoires were generated with immunoSEQ multiplex PCR, while TCRdb's copy carries only in-frame clones and drops some. The table records 150,000 to 200,000 clones, around 94% of them present only once. Sequences were derived from peripheral blood, sampled on day 0 of AZD1222 vaccination. These receptors all come from an adult in good health. Both conserved end residues are part of each CDR3. The D gene is left open where the match is weak. Clone size is given for some rows only: seen once, a few or many times, or a class if the clone is expanded.

abundance: NA
j_gene: TRBJ2-7
v_gene: TRBV5-1
d_gene: TRBD2
CDR3nt: TGCGCCAGCAGCCCGGGAGGACTAGCGAGCTACGAGCAGTACTTC
CDR3aa: CASSPGGLASYEQYF

abundance: NA
j_gene: TRBJ1-1
v_gene: TRBV6-5
d_gene: NA
CDR3nt: TGTGCCAGCTCGAACCCGAACACTGAAGCTTTCTTT
CDR3aa: CASSNPNTEAFF

abundance: NA
j_gene: TRBJ2-1
v_gene: TRBV28
d_gene: NA
CDR3nt: TGTGCCAGCAGAGGGGGGGTCTACAATGAGCAGTTCTTC
CDR3aa: CASRGGVYNEQFF

abundance: NA
j_gene: TRBJ1-4
v_gene: TRBV28
d_gene: NA
CDR3nt: TGTGCCAGCCGGGACACCCAGTCGAATGAAAAACTGTTTTTT
CDR3aa: CASRDTQSNEKLFF

abundance: NA
j_gene: TRBJ1-1
v_gene: TRBV29-1
d_gene: NA
CDR3nt: TGCAGCGTTTCCCCAGGGACGCGAGCTGAAGCTTTCTTT
CDR3aa: CSVSPGTRAEAFF

abundance: NA
j_gene: TRBJ2-7
v_gene: TRBV6-5
d_gene: NA
CDR3nt: TGTGCCAGCAGACGCCCGCTGACCTACGAGCAGTACTTC
CDR3aa: CASRRPLTYEQYF

abundance: NA
j_gene: TRBJ1-4
v_gene: TRBV19
d_gene: NA
CDR3nt: TGTGCCACCCGGGGGCAAAGTTATGAAAAACTGTTTTTT
CDR3aa: CATRGQSYEKLFF

abundance: once
j_gene: TRBJ2-2
v_gene: TRBV6-5
d_gene: NA
CDR3nt: TGTGCCAGCAGTTCACCCGCCCTCACCGGGGAGCTGTTTTTT
CDR3aa: CASSSPALTGELFF

abundance: NA
j_gene: TRBJ1-2
v_gene: TRBV11-1
d_gene: NA
CDR3nt: TGTGCCAGCAGCTTCCCGGAAAACTATGGCTACACCTTC
CDR3aa: CASSFPENYGYTF

abundance: few
j_gene: TRBJ2-1
v_gene: TRBV19
d_gene: NA
CDR3nt: TGTGCCAGTAACCTACAGGGCCCGCGGGGTAATGAGCAGTTCTTC
CDR3aa: CASNLQGPRGNEQFF

abundance: NA
j_gene: TRBJ1-2
v_gene: TRBV29-1
d_gene: NA
CDR3nt: TGCAGCGTGGGCAGGGAAGACTATGGCTACACCTTC
CDR3aa: CSVGREDYGYTF

abundance: NA
j_gene: TRBJ1-2
v_gene: TRBV10-2
d_gene: NA
CDR3nt: TGCGCCAGCAGTGAGGGGGTCAACTATGGCTACACCTTC
CDR3aa: CASSEGVNYGYTF

abundance: NA
j_gene: TRBJ2-3
v_gene: TRBV10-2
d_gene: NA
CDR3nt: TGCGCCAGCAGTGAAGGGCTAGCCGGTGGAACAGATACGCAGTATTTT
CDR3aa: CASSEGLAGGTDTQYF

abundance: once
j_gene: TRBJ1-4
v_gene: TRBV9
d_gene: NA
CDR3nt: TGTGCCAGCAGCGTAGCCCCCGGGGGGGAAAAACTGTTTTTT
CDR3aa: CASSVAPGGEKLFF

abundance: NA
j_gene: TRBJ1-2
v_gene: TRBV5-4
d_gene: NA
CDR3nt: TGTGCCAGCAGCTTGCCGGCTCCAGACTATGGCTACACCTTC
CDR3aa: CASSLPAPDYGYTF

abundance: NA
j_gene: TRBJ2-3
v_gene: TRBV5-1
d_gene: TRBD2
CDR3nt: TGCGCCAGCTTCCCAGCGGGAAACACAGATACGCAGTATTTT
CDR3aa: CASFPAGNTDTQYF

abundance: few
j_gene: TRBJ2-2
v_gene: TRBV27
d_gene: TRBD1
CDR3nt: TGTGCCAGCAGTCCCCGGGACAGGGGTCCGACCGGGGAGCTGTTTTTT
CDR3aa: CASSPRDRGPTGELFF

abundance: NA
j_gene: TRBJ2-6
v_gene: TRBV3-1/TRBV3-2
d_gene: NA
CDR3nt: TGTGCCAGCAGCCGCGACGTCACTGGGGCCAACGTCCTGACTTTC
CDR3aa: CASSRDVTGANVLTF

abundance: NA
j_gene: TRBJ2-1
v_gene: TRBV3-1/TRBV3-2
d_gene: NA
CDR3nt: TGTGCCAGCGGGTGGGGGAGACCCCCCAATGAGCAGTTCTTC
CDR3aa: CASGWGRPPNEQFF

abundance: NA
j_gene: TRBJ2-3
v_gene: TRBV13
d_gene: NA
CDR3nt: TGTGCCAGCAGCCCTAGGAGGGGGAACACAGATACGCAGTATTTT
CDR3aa: CASSPRRGNTDTQYF

abundance: NA
j_gene: TRBJ1-2
v_gene: TRBV5-1
d_gene: NA
CDR3nt: TGCGCCAGCAGCTTCGATCCAGGGGGCTACACCTTC
CDR3aa: CASSFDPGGYTF

abundance: once
j_gene: TRBJ1-2
v_gene: TRBV5-6
d_gene: NA
CDR3nt: TGTGCCAGCAGCTTGGCTCCGACATCGAACTATGGCTACACCTTC
CDR3aa: CASSLAPTSNYGYTF

abundance: NA
j_gene: TRBJ1-1
v_gene: TRBV5-6
d_gene: TRBD1
CDR3nt: TGTGCCAGCAGGAAGGGGGCGCGGGGCGAAGCTTTCTTT
CDR3aa: CASRKGARGEAFF

abundance: NA
j_gene: TRBJ2-1
v_gene: TRBV5-8
d_gene: TRBD2
CDR3nt: TGTGCCAGCAGCTCGGGACTAGCGGGAGGATCGCAGTTCTTC
CDR3aa: CASSSGLAGGSQFF

abundance: NA
j_gene: TRBJ1-1
v_gene: TRBV10-3
d_gene: NA
CDR3nt: TGTGCCATCCAAGGGAGGGTCGACACTGAAGCTTTCTTT
CDR3aa: CAIQGRVDTEAFF

abundance: NA
j_gene: TRBJ2-1
v_gene: TRBV29-1
d_gene: TRBD2
CDR3nt: TGCAGCGTGAGGGGCTTAGGTGGCGGGAGCTACAATGAGCAGTTCTTC
CDR3aa: CSVRGLGGGSYNEQFF

abundance: NA
j_gene: TRBJ2-3
v_gene: TRBV5-1
d_gene: NA
CDR3nt: TGCGCCAGCAGCTTGGATCCCGGCACAGATACGCAGTATTTT
CDR3aa: CASSLDPGTDTQYF

abundance: NA
j_gene: TRBJ2-1
v_gene: TRBV5-4
d_gene: NA
CDR3nt: TGTGCCAGCAGCCCCCCAGGACTAAGTAATGAGCAGTTCTTC
CDR3aa: CASSPPGLSNEQFF

abundance: NA
j_gene: TRBJ1-5
v_gene: TRBV27
d_gene: NA
CDR3nt: TGTGCCAGCAGCCCGGGGCAGCTCAATCAGCCCCAGCATTTT
CDR3aa: CASSPGQLNQPQHF

abundance: NA
j_gene: TRBJ2-6
v_gene: TRBV27
d_gene: NA
CDR3nt: TGTGCCACCACTCCGACCTTGACAGTCACTCGGGCCAACGTCCTGACTTTC
CDR3aa: CATTPTLTVTRANVLTF

abundance: NA
j_gene: TRBJ2-3
v_gene: TRBV5-1
d_gene: NA
CDR3nt: TGCGCCAGCAGCTTGGGGTCTGGTACGCAGTATTTT
CDR3aa: CASSLGSGTQYF

abundance: NA
j_gene: TRBJ1-6
v_gene: TRBV5-4
d_gene: TRBD1
CDR3nt: TGTGCCAGCAGCCCTACGGGGACAGGGGATTCACCCCTCCACTTT
CDR3aa: CASSPTGTGDSPLHF

abundance: NA
j_gene: TRBJ2-7
v_gene: TRBV7-7
d_gene: NA
CDR3nt: TGTGCCAGCAGCTCCACCGGTCGCGCGAATCATAAACTAGGAGAGCAGTACTTC
CDR3aa: CASSSTGRANHKLGEQYF

abundance: NA
j_gene: TRBJ1-2
v_gene: TRBV18
d_gene: NA
CDR3nt: TGTGCCAGCTCACCTAACCCGGGAGGCTACACCTTC
CDR3aa: CASSPNPGGYTF